The 18 T cell receptor beta chains presented below share a single source sample, sequenced in a study of blood T cell repertoires in COVID-19. The data were produced by immunoSEQ multiplex PCR, yet TCRdb's version contains in-frame clones alone and is incomplete. Among fewer than 250,000 clones listed, about four fifths were seen once. Sequencing was carried out using PBMCs or T cells enriched from blood (not recorded which). Source of these receptors: a woman in her thirties or forties who had been exposed to COVID-19.

The genes are TRBV7-2 and TRBJ2-7, with D perhaps matching TRBD2 (7 bases). CDR3 size: 16 residues. CDR1 SGHTA and CDR2 FQGNSA come from the germline V gene. V was trimmed by 3 bases and J by 1 base, leaving 16 bases between them. The CDR3 DNA sequence: TGTGCCAGCAGCTTCCGGGGGGCCGTCCTTTCCTACGAGCAGTACTTC. It yields the protein CASSFRGAVLSYEQYF.

The V and J genes are TRBV9 and TRBJ2-5, with 10 bases lining up with TRBD2. The CDR3 runs 16 residues. With V trimmed by 0 bases and J by 4 bases, 6 bases remained unmatched. CDR1 is SGDLS and CDR2 is YYNGEE in the germline V gene. The CDR3 reads CASSVVPSGRGETQYF. Written as DNA, the CDR3 is TGTGCCAGCAGCGTAGTTCCCAGCGGGAGGGGAGAGACCCAGTACTTC. The full variable domain, its missing parts supplied by reference TRBV9 and TRBJ2-5, is DSGVTQTPKHLITATGQRVTLRCSPRSGDLSVYWYQQSLDQGLQFLIQYYNGEERAKGNILERFSAQQFPDLHSELNLSSLELGDSALYFCASSVVPSGRGETQYFGPGTRLLVL.

The V and J genes are TRBV28 and TRBJ2-7, with TRBD2 matching over 12 bases. The CDR3 extends over 14 amino acids. The V gene end was trimmed by 2 bases and the J gene end by 8 bases; junction bases not matched to a gene: 4. CDR1 MDHEN and CDR2 SYDVKM come from the germline V gene. The CDR3 loop is CASSLGLAGPKQYF. The CDR3 bases are TGTGCCAGCAGTTTAGGACTAGCGGGGCCGAAGCAGTACTTC.

This clone was seen a few times. For the CDR3, the DNA is TGTGCCAGCACACCGGCAGCCCGGGTTTCTGGGGCCAACGTCCTGACTTTC. Protein product: CASTPAARVSGANVLTF. V and J are TRBV2 and TRBJ2-6, with D unclear. V was trimmed by 7 bases and J by 1 base, leaving 17 bases between them. Germline V CDR1 and CDR2: SNHLY, FYNNEI. This CDR3 contains 17 residues.

The table lists this clone with a count of one. Written as DNA, the CDR3 is TGTGCCAGCAGTGAAGCTATATTAAGGGAGTTGGGCGAGCAGTACTTC. Translation gives CASSEAILRELGEQYF. The V call is TRBV6-1, the J call TRBJ2-7; D might be TRBD2 (5 bases). Trimming cost V 0 bases and J 6 bases, with 18 bases left between them. Germline V gene data show CDR1 as MNHNS and CDR2 as SASEGT. This CDR3 is built from 16 residues.

The CDR3 region is CASNVRGRGNQPQHF. DNA for the CDR3: TGTGCCAGCAACGTTAGGGGCCGGGGCAATCAGCCCCAGCATTTT. V and J are TRBV2 and TRBJ1-5, with D perhaps TRBD1 (5 bases). Germline V CDR1 and CDR2: SNHLY, FYNNEI. The CDR3 runs to 15 residues. Trimming took off 7 bases at V and 2 bases at J, with 15 bases between the two ends. The full variable domain, its missing parts supplied by reference TRBV2 and TRBJ1-5, is EPEVTQTPSHQVTQMGQEVILRCVPISNHLYFYWYRQILGQKVEFLVSFYNNEISEKSEIFDDQFSVERPDGSNFTLKIRSTKLEDSAMYFCASNVRGRGNQPQHFGDGTRLSIL.

This clone was counted between two and nine times. The CDR3 DNA reads TGTGCCAGCAGTCCCTTATCTCGGTGGCAGCCCCAGCATTTT. Protein product: CASSPLSRWQPQHF. V gene TRBV28 combines with J gene TRBJ1-5; no clear D gene. In germline, CDR1 is MDHEN, CDR2 SYDVKM. The V gene lost 5 bases and the J gene lost 7 bases, with 15 bases spanning the gap. The CDR3 spans 14 residues.

V usage is TRBV28 and J usage is TRBJ2-3, with D maybe TRBD2 (7 bases). In germline, CDR1 is MDHEN, CDR2 SYDVKM. The V and J ends lost 1 base and 3 bases respectively, with 14 bases between them. The CDR3 contains 16 residues. This CDR3 is CASSLLVGGRTDTQYF. Written as DNA, the CDR3 is TGTGCCAGCAGTTTATTGGTGGGGGGGCGTACAGATACGCAGTATTTT.

The chain joins TRBV7-9 to TRBJ2-7; TRBD1 agrees at 9 bases. Germline CDR1 and CDR2: SEHNR and FQNEAQ (reference sequence). V lost 2 bases to trimming and J lost 6 bases; unmatched junction nucleotides: 8. This CDR3 contains 15 residues. CDR3 region: CASSLPRDRESEQYF. The CDR3 DNA follows: TGTGCCAGCAGCTTACCCCGGGACAGGGAGTCCGAGCAGTACTTC.

The chain recombines TRBV5-6 with TRBJ1-5; 11 bases map to TRBD1. The CDR3 sequence is 17 residues long. With V trimmed by 3 bases and J by 4 bases, 9 bases remained unmatched. Germline CDR1 and CDR2: SGHDT and YYEEEE. Written as DNA, the CDR3 is TGTGCCAGCAGCTCACGCAGAGGGACAGGGGGTAATCAGCCCCAGCATTTT. Translating gives CASSSRRGTGGNQPQHF.

The chain carries TRBV5-6 and TRBJ2-1; 8 positions match TRBD2. CDR1 is SGHDT, CDR2 YYEEEE, per germline. CDR3 size: 17 residues. V lost 0 bases to trimming and J lost 5 bases; unmatched junction nucleotides: 10. The CDR3, as DNA: TGTGCCAGCAGCTTGGCCCCCTCCAGCGGGGGTAACAATGAGCAGTTCTTC. It specifies CASSLAPSSGGNNEQFF.

V usage is TRBV10-3 and J usage is TRBJ2-3; 7 bases match TRBD1. The CDR3 length is 16 residues. V trimming: 6 bases; J trimming: 1 base; junction bases outside the gene matches: 10. Germline loops: CDR1 ENHRY, CDR2 SYGVKD. CDR3 in DNA: TGTGCCATCAGACCAGAACAGGGGCTCGGCACAGATACGCAGTATTTT. It is translated as CAIRPEQGLGTDTQYF.

The chain combines TRBV6-5 with TRBJ2-7; the match to TRBD2 covers 7 bases. Germline V gives CDR1 MNHEY, CDR2 SVGAGI. Trimming cost V 4 bases and J 3 bases; bases outside gene matches: 3. CDR3 length: 13 amino acids. CDR3 amino acids: CASSLSGDYEQYF. CDR3 nucleotide sequence: TGTGCCAGCAGTTTAAGCGGGGACTACGAGCAGTACTTC.

The chain joins TRBV11-2 to TRBJ2-5; TRBD2 is a possible D gene (7 bases). With 1 base removed from V and 5 bases from J, the gap between germline ends came to 20 bases. In germline, CDR1 is SGHAT, CDR2 FQNNGV. The CDR3 runs to 17 residues. CDR3: CASSLVEGGGARETQYF. The CDR3 nucleotides are TGTGCCAGCAGCTTAGTGGAAGGTGGGGGGGCCAGGGAGACCCAGTACTTC. Filled out from reference TRBV11-2 and TRBJ2-5, the complete variable domain reads EAGVAQSPRYKIIEKRQSVAFWCNPISGHATLYWYQQILGQGPKLLIQFQNNGVVDDSQLPKDRFSAERLKGVDSTLKIQPAKLEDSAVYLCASSLVEGGGARETQYFGPGTRLLVL.

J is TRBJ2-3 and V is TRBV18, with D perhaps TRBD2 (6 bases). Germline V CDR1 and CDR2: KGHSH, LQKENI. Trimming shortened V by 3 bases and J by 8 bases, and 15 bases separated the two germline ends. This CDR3 has 14 amino acids. CDR3 in DNA: TGTGCCAGCTCACCGCGCAGGGACTCCGGTACGCAGTATTTT. It translates to CASSPRRDSGTQYF. Complete variable domain (other parts from reference TRBV18 and TRBJ2-3): NAGVMQNPRHLVRRRGQEARLRCSPMKGHSHVYWYRQLPEEGLKFMVYLQKENIIDESGMPKERFSAEFPKEGPSILRIQQVVRGDSAAYFCASSPRRDSGTQYFGPGTRLTVL.

This chain connects TRBV19 to TRBJ2-1; 7 bases map to TRBD1. Trimming at V came to 7 bases and at J to 4 bases, leaving 7 bases not matched to a gene. Germline lookup yields CDR1 LNHDA and CDR2 SQIVND (reference sequence). The CDR3 contains 14 residues. DNA for the CDR3: TGTGCCAGTACCCCCGACAGGGAATACAATGAGCAGTTCTTC. Its protein is CASTPDREYNEQFF.

The J gene is TRBJ1-1, the V gene TRBV18, with D maybe TRBD1 (5 bases). Germline-derived CDR1 and CDR2 are KGHSH and LQKENI. The CDR3 has 14 residues. The germline V and J ends were trimmed by 8 bases and 3 bases, with 16 bases remaining between them. Here the CDR3 reads CASARQTMDTEAFF. As DNA, the CDR3 is TGTGCCAGCGCCCGACAGACCATGGACACTGAAGCTTTCTTT.

The chain links TRBV7-9 to TRBJ1-4, with D possibly being TRBD1 (5 bases). The germline V and J ends were trimmed by 3 bases and 11 bases, with 16 bases remaining between them. CDR3 length: 14 amino acids. The germline gives CDR1 SEHNR, CDR2 FQNEAQ (reference sequence). CDR3 bases: TGTGCCAGCAGCTTTGCCCAGGGAACTGACAAACTGTTTTTT. It is translated as CASSFAQGTDKLFF.